This T cell receptor (beta chain) was sequenced in a study of persistence of HIV-infected CD4 T cells. Across the study: A median of 8 years of suppressive ART preceded sampling.

A remark on this clone: Antigen specificity is unknown.

This nonspecific control used anti-CD3/anti-CD28 bead stimulation of CD4+ T cells. Sorting of responding CD4+ T cells relied on upregulated CD40 ligand together with CD69. PBMCs were depleted of CD8+ T cells before stimulation. The immunoSEQ assay was version 4, run in survey mode. Sequenced by immunoSEQ multiplex PCR; TCRdb stores in-frame clones only, minus some. The sample lists tens of thousands of clones; roughly 90% were seen once. Losses at the gene ends were 5 bases for V and 2 bases for J; bases not matched to a gene: 10. The CDR3 runs 16 residues. Germline values: CDR1 PRHDT, CDR2 FYEKMQ (reference sequence).

This receptor was identified in an adult woman with HIV who was CMV-seropositive. The sample in question was CD4+ T cells sorted from PBMCs after 18-hour stimulation, obtained from a patient who received antiretroviral therapy. V is TRBV13 and J is TRBJ2-7, with 9 bases lining up with TRBD1. The CDR3 sequence: CASSRKPTGGTYEQYF. The CDR3 DNA sequence: TGTGCCAGCAGCCGAAAACCGACAGGGGGAACCTACGAGCAGTACTTC.